This TCR beta chain was identified during a study of T cells in Graves' hyperthyroidism and ophthalmopathy. Whole-study findings and limits: Ophthalmopathy got predicted by the model a median roughly six months before its onset. Most expanded thyroid clonotypes above 0.001 recurred in blood.

Diagnostic assessment was based on clinical symptoms, serum thyroxine and TRAb, thyroid ultrasound and orbital computed tomography. The CDR3 runs to 12 residues. Germline CDR1 is GTSNPN and CDR2 is SVGIG (reference sequence). The ends were cut back, 0 bases at V and 6 bases at J, with 8 bases in the middle. This clonotype was seen repeatedly, ten times or more. Antigen: not known. TCR beta CDR3 region amplification was performed from RNA transcripts. When the TCR CDR3 underwent first-round RT-PCR, the HTBI primer set was used. Using its own MiXCR run on the multiplex PCR reads, TCRdb lists one record per CDR3 protein. The repertoire holds around 300,000 distinct CDR3 sequences, with over 20% as singletons.

The rearrangement uses TRBV30 and TRBJ1-1; weak D call: TRBD1 (5 bases). Sequenced sample: blood. The receptor's source is a man aged 25 to 40 with Graves' ophthalmopathy. This chain's CDR3 is CAWSVSGPEAFF. In DNA form, the CDR3 reads TGTGCCTGGAGTGTGTCGGGGCCTGAAGCTTTCTTT.